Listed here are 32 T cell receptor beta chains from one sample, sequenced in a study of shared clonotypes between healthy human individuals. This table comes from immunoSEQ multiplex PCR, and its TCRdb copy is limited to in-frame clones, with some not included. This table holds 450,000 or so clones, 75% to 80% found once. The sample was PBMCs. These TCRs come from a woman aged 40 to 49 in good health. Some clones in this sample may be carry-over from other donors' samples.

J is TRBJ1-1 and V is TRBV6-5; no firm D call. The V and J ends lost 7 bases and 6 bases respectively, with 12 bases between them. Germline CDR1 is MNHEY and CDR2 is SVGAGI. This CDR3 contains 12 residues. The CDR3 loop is CASTNALAEAFF. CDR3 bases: TGTGCCAGCACCAACGCCCTGGCTGAAGCTTTCTTT.

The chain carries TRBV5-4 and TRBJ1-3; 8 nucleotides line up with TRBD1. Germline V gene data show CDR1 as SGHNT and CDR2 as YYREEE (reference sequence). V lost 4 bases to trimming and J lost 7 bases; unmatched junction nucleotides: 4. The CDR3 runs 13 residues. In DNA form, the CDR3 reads TGTGCCAGCAGCAGGACAGGGACTAACACCATATATTTT. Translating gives CASSRTGTNTIYF.

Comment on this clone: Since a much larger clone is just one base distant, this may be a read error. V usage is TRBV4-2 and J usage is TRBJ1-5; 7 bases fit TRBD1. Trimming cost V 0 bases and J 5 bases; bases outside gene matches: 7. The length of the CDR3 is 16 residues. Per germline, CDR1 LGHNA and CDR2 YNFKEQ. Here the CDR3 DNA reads TGTGCCAGCAGCCAAGATAGTCAGGGGGATTATCAGCCCCAGCATTTT. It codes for CASSQDSQGDYQPQHF.

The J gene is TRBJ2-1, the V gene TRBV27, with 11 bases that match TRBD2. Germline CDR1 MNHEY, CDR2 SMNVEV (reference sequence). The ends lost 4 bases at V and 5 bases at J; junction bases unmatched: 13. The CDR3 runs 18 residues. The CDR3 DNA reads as TGTGCCAGCAGTTCAAAGAAAGCGGGACTAGCGGAGGACAATGAGCAGTTCTTC. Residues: CASSSKKAGLAEDNEQFF.

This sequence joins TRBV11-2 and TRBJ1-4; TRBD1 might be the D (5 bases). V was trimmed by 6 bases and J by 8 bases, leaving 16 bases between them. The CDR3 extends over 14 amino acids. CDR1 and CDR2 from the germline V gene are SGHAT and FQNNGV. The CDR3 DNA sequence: TGTGCCAGCAGGGGGGACGGGTTGCGGGAAAAACTGTTTTTT. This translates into CASRGDGLREKLFF.

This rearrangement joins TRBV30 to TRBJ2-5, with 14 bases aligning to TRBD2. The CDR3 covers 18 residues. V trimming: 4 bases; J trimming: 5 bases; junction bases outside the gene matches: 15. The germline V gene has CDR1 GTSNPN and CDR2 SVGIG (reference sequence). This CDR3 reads CAWTFEGTSGSGAETQYF. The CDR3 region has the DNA TGTGCCTGGACATTTGAAGGGACTAGCGGGAGTGGGGCGGAGACCCAGTACTTC.

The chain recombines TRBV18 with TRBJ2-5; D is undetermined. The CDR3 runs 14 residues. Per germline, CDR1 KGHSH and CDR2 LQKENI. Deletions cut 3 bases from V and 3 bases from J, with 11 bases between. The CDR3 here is CASSPPQKKETQYF. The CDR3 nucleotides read TGTGCCAGCTCACCTCCACAGAAAAAAGAGACCCAGTACTTC.

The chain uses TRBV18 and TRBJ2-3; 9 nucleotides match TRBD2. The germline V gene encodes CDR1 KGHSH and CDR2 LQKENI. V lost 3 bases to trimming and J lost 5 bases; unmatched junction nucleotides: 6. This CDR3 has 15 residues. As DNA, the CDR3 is TGTGCCAGCTCACCTTGGACTAGCGTGGGAGATACGCAGTATTTT. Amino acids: CASSPWTSVGDTQYF.

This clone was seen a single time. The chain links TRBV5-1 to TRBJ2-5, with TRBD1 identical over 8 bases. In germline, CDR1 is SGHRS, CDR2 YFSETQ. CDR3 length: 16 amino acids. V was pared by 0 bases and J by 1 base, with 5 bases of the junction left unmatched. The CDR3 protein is CASSLGTGLSQETQYF. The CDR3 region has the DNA TGCGCCAGCAGCTTGGGGACAGGGTTAAGCCAAGAGACCCAGTACTTC.

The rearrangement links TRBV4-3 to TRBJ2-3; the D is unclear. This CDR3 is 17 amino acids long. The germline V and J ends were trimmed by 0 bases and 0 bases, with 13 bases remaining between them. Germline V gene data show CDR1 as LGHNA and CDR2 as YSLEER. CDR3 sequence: CASSQDENYPSTDTQYF. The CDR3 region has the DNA TGCGCCAGCAGCCAAGATGAAAACTACCCTAGCACAGATACGCAGTATTTT.

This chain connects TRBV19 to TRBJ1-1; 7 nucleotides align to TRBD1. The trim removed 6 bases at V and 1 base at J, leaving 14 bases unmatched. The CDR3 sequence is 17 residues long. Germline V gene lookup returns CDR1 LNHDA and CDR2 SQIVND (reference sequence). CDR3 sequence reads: CASRGRQGETGNTEAFF. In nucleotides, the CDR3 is TGTGCCAGTAGGGGAAGACAGGGAGAAACCGGGAACACTGAAGCTTTCTTT.

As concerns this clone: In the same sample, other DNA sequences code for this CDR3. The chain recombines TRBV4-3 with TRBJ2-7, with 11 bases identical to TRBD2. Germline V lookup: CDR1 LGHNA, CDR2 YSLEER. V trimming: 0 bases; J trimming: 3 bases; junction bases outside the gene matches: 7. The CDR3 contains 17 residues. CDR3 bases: TGCGCCAGCAGCCAAGATCTGCCTAGCGGGAGGCGCTACGAGCAGTACTTC. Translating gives CASSQDLPSGRRYEQYF.

CDR3: CASRVDFYNEQFF. The CDR3 nucleotides read TGTGCCAGCAGGGTCGACTTCTACAATGAGCAGTTCTTC. The V and J genes are TRBV6-5 and TRBJ2-1; D gene unclear. This CDR3 has 13 amino acids. Germline V gene sequence: CDR1 MNHEY, CDR2 SVGAGI. Between the trimmed V and J ends, which lost 6 bases and 3 bases, there was a span of 9 bases.

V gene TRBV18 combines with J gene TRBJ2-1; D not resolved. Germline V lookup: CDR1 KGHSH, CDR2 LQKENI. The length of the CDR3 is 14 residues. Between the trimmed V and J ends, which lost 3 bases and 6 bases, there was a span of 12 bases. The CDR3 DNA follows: TGTGCCAGCTCACCTAGCCTCGGGCCCAATGAGCAGTTCTTC. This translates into CASSPSLGPNEQFF.

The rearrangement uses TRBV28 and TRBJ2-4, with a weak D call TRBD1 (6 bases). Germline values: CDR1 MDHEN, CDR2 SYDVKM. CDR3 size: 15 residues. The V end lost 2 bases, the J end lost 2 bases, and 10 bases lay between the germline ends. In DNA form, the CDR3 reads TGTGCCAGCAGTTTAGTGGGGGCGCCCAAAAACATTCAGTACTTC. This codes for CASSLVGAPKNIQYF.

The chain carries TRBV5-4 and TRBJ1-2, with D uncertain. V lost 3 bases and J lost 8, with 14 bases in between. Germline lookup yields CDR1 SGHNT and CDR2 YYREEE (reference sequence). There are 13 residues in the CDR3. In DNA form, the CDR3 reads TGTGCCAGCAGCTCGACGGGCCTATGGGGCTACACCTTC. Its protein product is CASSSTGLWGYTF.

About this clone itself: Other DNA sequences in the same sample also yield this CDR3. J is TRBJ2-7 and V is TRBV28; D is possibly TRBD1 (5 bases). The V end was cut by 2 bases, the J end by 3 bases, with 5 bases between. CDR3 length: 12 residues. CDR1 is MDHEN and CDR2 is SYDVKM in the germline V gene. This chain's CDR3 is CASSLRGYEQYF. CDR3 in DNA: TGTGCCAGCAGTTTAAGGGGCTACGAGCAGTACTTC.

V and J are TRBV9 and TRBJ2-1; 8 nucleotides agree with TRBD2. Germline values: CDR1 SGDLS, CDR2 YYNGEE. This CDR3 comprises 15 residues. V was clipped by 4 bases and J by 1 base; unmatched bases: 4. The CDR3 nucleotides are TGTGCCAGCAGCATAACTAGCGGATCCTACAATGAGCAGTTCTTC. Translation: CASSITSGSYNEQFF.

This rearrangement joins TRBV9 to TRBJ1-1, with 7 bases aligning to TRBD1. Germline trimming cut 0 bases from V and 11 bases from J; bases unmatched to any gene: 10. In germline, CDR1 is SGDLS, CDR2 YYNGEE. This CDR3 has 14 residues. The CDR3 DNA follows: TGTGCCAGCAGCGTAGCTAGTCAGGGGGGAGTTGCTTTCTTT. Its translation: CASSVASQGGVAFF.

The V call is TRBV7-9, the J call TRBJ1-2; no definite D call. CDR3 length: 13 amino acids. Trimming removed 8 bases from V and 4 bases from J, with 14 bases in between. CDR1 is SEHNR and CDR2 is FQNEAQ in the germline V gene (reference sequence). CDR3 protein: CASAPFSGYGYTF. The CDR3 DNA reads TGTGCCAGCGCCCCCTTCAGCGGCTATGGCTACACCTTC.

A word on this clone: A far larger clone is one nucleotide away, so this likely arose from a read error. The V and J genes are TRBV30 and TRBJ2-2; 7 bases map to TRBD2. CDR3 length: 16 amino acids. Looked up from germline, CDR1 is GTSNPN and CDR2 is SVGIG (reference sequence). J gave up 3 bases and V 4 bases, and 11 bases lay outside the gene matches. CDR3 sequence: CAWTGLVGSDTGELFF. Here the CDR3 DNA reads TGTGCCTGGACAGGACTAGTGGGATCGGACACCGGGGAGCTGTTTTTT.

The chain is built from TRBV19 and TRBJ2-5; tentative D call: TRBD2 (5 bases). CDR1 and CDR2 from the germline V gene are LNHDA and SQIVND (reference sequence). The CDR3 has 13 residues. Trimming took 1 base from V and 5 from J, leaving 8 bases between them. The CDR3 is CASSIGGRETQYF. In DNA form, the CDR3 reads TGTGCCAGTAGTATAGGAGGGCGGGAGACCCAGTACTTC.

CDR3 sequence (DNA): TGTGCCAGCAGTGGATGGGACAGCACAGATACGCAGTATTTT. It yields the protein CASSGWDSTDTQYF. The V gene is TRBV27, the J gene TRBJ2-3; D might be TRBD1 or TRBD2, each matching 5 bases. Germline CDR1 is MNHEY and CDR2 is SMNVEV (reference sequence). The CDR3 sequence is 14 residues long. V was pared by 5 bases and J by 0 bases, with 9 bases between.

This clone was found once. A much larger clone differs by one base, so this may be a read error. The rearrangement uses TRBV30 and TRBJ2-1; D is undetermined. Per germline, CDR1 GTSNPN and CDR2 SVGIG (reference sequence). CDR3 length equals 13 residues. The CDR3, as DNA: TGTGCCTCCACGTTCGACACTCACAATGAGCAGCTCTTC. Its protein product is CASTFDTHNEQLF.

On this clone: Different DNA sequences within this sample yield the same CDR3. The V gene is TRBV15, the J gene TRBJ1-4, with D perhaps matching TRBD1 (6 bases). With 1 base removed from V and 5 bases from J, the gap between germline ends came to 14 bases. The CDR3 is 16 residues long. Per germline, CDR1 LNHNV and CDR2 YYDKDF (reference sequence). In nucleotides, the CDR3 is TGTGCCACCAGCAGAGGGACAGCTCTAGACAATGAAAAACTGTTTTTT. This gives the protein CATSRGTALDNEKLFF.

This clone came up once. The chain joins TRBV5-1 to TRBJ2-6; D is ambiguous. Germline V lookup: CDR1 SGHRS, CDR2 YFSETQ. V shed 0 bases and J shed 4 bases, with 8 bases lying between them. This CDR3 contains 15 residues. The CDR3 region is CASSLGGLGANVLTF. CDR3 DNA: TGCGCCAGCAGCTTGGGTGGGTTGGGGGCCAACGTCCTGACTTTC.

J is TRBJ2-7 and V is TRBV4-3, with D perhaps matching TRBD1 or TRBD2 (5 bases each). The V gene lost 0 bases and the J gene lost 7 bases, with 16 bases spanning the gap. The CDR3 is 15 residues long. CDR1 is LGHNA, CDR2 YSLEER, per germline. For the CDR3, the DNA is TGCGCCAGCAGCCAAGATCCGGGACCCGGTCGGGAGCAGTACTTC. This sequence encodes CASSQDPGPGREQYF.

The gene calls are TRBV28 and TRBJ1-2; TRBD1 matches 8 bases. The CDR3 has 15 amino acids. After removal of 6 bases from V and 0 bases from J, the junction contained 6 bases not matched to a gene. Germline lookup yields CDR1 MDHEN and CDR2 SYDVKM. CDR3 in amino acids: CASRSDRDANYGYTF. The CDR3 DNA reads TGTGCCAGCAGATCGGACAGGGATGCTAACTATGGCTACACCTTC.

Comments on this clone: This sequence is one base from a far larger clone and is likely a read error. The CDR3 DNA sequence: TGCGCCAGCAGCTTGGTGGGGGAGACCCAGCACTTC. This sequence encodes CASSLVGETQHF. The chain carries TRBV5-1 and TRBJ2-5; D is tentatively TRBD1 or TRBD2 (5 bases each). Germline CDR1 and CDR2: SGHRS and YFSETQ. This CDR3 region has 12 residues.

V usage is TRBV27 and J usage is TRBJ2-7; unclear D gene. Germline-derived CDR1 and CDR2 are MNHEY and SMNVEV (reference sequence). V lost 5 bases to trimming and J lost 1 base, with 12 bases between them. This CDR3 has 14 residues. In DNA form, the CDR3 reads TGTGCCAGCAGTCCCAGACCCGGGTCCTACGAGCAGTACTTC. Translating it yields CASSPRPGSYEQYF.

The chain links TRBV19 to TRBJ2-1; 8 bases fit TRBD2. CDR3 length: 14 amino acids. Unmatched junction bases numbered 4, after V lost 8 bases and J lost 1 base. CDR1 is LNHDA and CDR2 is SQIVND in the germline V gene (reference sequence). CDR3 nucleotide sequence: TGTGCCAGTTCGCGGGGGGTTTCCTACAATGAGCAGTTCTTC. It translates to CASSRGVSYNEQFF.

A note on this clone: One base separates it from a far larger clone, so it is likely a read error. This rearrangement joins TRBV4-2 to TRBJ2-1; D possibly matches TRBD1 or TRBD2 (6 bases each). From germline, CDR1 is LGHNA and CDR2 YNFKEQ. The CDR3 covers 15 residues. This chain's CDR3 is CANSQDQGGHNEQFF. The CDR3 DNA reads TGTGCCAACAGCCAAGATCAAGGGGGGCACAATGAGCAGTTCTTC.